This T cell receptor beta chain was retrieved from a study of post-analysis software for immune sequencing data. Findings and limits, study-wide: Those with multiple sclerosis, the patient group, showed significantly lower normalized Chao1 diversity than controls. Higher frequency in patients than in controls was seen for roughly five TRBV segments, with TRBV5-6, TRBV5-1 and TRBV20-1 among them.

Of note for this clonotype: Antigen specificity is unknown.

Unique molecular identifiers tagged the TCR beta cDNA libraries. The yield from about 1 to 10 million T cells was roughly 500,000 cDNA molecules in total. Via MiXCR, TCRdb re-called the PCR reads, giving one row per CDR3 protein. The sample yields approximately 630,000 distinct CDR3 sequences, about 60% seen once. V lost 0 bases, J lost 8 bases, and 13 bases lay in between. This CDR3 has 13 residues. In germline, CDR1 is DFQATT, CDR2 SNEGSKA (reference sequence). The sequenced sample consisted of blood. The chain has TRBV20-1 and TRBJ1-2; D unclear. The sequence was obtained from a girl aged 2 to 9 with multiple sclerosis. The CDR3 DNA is TGCAGTGCTAGAGATTCCGACCTGGGGGGCTACACCTTC. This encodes CSARDSDLGGYTF.